This T cell receptor (beta chain) was sequenced for a study of regulatory T cells in long-lasting Graves disease. Notes on the study in general: A reduction in accuracy may have resulted from the small sample size.

Time point: newly diagnosed GD, antithyroid drugs for less than 3 months. PBMC-derived RNA was used for the TCR library. HTBI primers from iRepertoire and Arm-PCR of CDR3 regions yielded the TCR beta libraries. In the original workflow: Across the samples, identification revealed some 64 TRBV and 15 or so TRBJ segments. Using its own MiXCR run on the multiplex PCR reads, TCRdb lists one record per CDR3 protein. TCRdb, not the original authors, processed these V and J calls. Here the sample spans roughly 360,000 distinct CDR3 sequences, around 11% being singletons. This CDR3 comprises 14 residues. The ends were cut back, 6 bases at V and 5 bases at J, with 13 bases in the middle. Germline V gives CDR1 SEHNR, CDR2 FQNEAQ (reference sequence). This clonotype was counted between two and nine times. Antigen unknown. The data also belong to a second study, concerning T cells in Graves' hyperthyroidism and ophthalmopathy. Per that paper: Diagnosis rested on symptoms, serum thyroxine and TRAb, thyroid ultrasound, and orbital computed tomography. Carried out on the TCR CDR3, a first-round RT-PCR used the HTBI primer set.

This material consisted of peripheral blood mononuclear cells (PBMCs), taken at new diagnosis, from a patient treated with antithyroid drugs. J is TRBJ1-4 and V is TRBV7-9, with a possible D match to TRBD1 (6 bases). This clonotype was obtained from a woman under 30 with Graves disease. The CDR3 bases are TGTGCCAGCAGTCTACAGGGTAGGAATGAAAAACTGTTTTTT. Its translation: CASSLQGRNEKLFF.